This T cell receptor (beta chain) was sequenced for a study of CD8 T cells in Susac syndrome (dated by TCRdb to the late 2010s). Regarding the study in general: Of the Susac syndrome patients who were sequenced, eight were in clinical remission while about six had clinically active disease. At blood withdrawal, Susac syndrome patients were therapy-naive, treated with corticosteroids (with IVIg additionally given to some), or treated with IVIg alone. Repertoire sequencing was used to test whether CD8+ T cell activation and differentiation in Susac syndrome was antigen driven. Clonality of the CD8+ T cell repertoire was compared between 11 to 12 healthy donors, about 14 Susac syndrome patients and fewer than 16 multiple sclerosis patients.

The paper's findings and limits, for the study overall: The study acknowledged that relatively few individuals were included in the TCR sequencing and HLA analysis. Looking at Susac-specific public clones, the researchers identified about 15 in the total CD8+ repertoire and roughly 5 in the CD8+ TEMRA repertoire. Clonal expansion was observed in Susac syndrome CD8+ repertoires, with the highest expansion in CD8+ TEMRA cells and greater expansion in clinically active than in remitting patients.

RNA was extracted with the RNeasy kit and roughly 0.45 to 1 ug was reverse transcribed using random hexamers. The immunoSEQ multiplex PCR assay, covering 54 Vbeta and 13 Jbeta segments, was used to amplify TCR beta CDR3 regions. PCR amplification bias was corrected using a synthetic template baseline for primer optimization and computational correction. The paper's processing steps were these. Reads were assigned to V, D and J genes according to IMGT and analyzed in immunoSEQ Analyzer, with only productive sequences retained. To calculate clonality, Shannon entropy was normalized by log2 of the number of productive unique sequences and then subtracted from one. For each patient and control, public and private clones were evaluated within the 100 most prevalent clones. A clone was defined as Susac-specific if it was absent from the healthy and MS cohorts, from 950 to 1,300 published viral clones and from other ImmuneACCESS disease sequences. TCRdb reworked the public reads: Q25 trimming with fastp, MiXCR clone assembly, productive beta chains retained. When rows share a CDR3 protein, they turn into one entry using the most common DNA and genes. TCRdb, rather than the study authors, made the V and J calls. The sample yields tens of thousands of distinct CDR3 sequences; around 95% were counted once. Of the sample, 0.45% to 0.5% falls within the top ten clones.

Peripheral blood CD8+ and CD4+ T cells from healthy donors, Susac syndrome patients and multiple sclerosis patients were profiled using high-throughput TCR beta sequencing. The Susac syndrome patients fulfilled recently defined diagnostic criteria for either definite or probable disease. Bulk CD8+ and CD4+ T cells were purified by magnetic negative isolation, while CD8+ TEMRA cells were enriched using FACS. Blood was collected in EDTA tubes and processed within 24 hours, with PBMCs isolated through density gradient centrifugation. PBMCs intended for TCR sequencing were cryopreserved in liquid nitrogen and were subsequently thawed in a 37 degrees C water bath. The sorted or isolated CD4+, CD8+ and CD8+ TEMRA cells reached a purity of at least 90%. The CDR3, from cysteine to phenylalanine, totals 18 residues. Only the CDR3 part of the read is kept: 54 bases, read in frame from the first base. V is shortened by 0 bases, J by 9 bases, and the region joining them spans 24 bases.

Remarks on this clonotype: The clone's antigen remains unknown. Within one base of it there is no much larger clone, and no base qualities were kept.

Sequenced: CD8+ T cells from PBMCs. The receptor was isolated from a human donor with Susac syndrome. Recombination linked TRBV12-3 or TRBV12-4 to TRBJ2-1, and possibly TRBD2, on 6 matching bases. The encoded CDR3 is CASSLAEATRAATVEQFF. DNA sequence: TGTGCCAGCAGTTTAGCCGAGGCGACTAGGGCCGCTACGGTTGAGCAGTTCTTC.